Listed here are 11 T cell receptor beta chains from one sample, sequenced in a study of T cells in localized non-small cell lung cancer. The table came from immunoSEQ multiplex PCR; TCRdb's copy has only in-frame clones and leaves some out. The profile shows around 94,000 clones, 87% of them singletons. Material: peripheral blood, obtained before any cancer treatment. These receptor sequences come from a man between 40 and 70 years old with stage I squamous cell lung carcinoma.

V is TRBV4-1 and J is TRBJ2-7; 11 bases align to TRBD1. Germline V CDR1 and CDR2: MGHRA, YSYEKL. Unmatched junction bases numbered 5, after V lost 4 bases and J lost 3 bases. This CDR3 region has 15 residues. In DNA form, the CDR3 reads TGCGCCAGCAGCCGATCCGGGACAGGGGGCTACGAGCAGTACTTC. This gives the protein CASSRSGTGGYEQYF.

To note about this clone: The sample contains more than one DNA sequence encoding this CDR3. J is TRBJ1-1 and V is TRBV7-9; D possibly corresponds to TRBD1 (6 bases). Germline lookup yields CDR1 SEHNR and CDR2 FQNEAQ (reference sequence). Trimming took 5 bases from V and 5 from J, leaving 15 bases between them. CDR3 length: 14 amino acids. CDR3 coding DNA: TGTGCCAGCAGCCCACAACAGGGTGGGACTGAAGCTTTCTTT. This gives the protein CASSPQQGGTEAFF.

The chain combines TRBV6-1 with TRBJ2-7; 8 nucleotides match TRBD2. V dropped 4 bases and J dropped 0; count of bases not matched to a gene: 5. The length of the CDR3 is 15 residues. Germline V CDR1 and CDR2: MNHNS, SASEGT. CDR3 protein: CASSVERGTSYEQYF. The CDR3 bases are TGTGCCAGCAGTGTAGAGCGGGGGACCTCCTACGAGCAGTACTTC.

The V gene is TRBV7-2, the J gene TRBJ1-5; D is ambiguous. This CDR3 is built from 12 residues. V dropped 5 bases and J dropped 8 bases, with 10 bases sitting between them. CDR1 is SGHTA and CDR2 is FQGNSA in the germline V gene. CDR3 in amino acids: CASSRLSEPQHF. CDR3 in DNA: TGTGCCAGCAGCCGCCTGTCAGAGCCCCAGCATTTT. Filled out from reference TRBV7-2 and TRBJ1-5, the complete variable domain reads GAGVSQSPSNKVTEKGKDVELRCDPISGHTALYWYRQSLGQGLEFLIYFQGNSAPDKSGLPSDRFSAERTGGSVSTLTIQRTQQEDSAVYLCASSRLSEPQHFGDGTRLSIL.

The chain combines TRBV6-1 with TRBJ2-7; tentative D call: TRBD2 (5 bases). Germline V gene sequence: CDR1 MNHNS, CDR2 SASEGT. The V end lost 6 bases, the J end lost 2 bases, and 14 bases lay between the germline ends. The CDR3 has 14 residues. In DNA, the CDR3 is TGTGCCAGCAGCGATCCCGGGATCACCTACGAGCAGTACTTC. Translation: CASSDPGITYEQYF.

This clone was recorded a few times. The DNA of the CDR3 is TGTGCCAGCAGCCTTACAGGGGAAACTGAAGCTTTCTTT. Protein: CASSLTGETEAFF. V is TRBV7-8 and J is TRBJ1-1, with 7 bases matching TRBD1. The V and J ends lost 5 bases and 5 bases, in that order; junction bases with no gene match: 5. The germline V gene encodes CDR1 SGHVS and CDR2 FQNEAQ. This CDR3 region has 13 residues.

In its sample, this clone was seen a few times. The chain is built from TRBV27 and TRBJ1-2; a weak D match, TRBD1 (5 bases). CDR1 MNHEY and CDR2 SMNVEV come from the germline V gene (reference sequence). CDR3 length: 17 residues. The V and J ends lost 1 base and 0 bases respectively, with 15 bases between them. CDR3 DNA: TGTGCCAGCAGTTTATTGGGGGACTCGACTTCTAACTATGGCTACACCTTC. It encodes CASSLLGDSTSNYGYTF.

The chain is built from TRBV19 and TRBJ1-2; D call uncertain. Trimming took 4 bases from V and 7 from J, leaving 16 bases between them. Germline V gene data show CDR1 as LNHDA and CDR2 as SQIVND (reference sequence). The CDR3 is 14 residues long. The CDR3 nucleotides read TGTGCCAGTAGTAAACAAGCTATTGGTGGTGGCTACACCTTC. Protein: CASSKQAIGGGYTF.

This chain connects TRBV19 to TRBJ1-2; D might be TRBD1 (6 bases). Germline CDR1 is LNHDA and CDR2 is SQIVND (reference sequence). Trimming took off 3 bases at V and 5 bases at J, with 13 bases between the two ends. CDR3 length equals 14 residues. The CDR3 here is CASSIDRLRYGYTF. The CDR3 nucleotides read TGTGCCAGTAGTATCGACAGGTTACGATATGGCTACACCTTC.

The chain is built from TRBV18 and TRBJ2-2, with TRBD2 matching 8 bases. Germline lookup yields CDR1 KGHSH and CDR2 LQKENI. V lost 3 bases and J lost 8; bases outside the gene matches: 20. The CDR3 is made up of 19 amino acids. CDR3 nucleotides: TGTGCCAGCTCACCTTTCACGAAACCGGGACTAGAGGTGATGGGGGAGCTGTTTTTT. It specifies CASSPFTKPGLEVMGELFF.

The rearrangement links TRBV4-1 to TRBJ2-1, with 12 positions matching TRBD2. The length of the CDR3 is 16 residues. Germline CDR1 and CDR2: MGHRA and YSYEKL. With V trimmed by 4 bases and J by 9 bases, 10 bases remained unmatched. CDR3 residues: CASSPNPSGGESEQFF. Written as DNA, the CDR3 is TGCGCCAGCAGCCCAAACCCTAGCGGGGGGGAAAGTGAGCAGTTCTTC.